This T cell receptor (beta chain) was recovered during a study of shared clonotypes between healthy human individuals. Study-level points and caveats: Owing to a small donor count, the genetic and exposure-history diversity represented was limited. Lower generation probabilities were found for non-shared clonotypes than for those shared by all four donors. Larger estimated richness was generally seen in naive subsets than in memory subsets.

For this clone: Its target is not known.

Germline V gene sequence: CDR1 LNHDA, CDR2 SQIVND (reference sequence). The V gene end was trimmed by 0 bases and the J gene end by 7 bases; junction bases not matched to a gene: 12. CDR3 length: 18 residues. Clones were sequenced by immunoSEQ multiplex PCR, and TCRdb holds only the in-frame ones, with some missing. Among 950,000 to 1,300,000 clones listed, roughly 80% were seen once. The chain carries TRBV19 and TRBJ2-4; 10 nucleotides line up with TRBD1. The sequence came from a young man in good health. The sequencing input was memory CD4+ T cells sorted from blood. Subset meaning: CD45RA-negative fraction. CDR3 protein: CASSIDSRQGASTNIQYF. Here the CDR3 DNA reads TGTGCCAGTAGTATAGATTCCCGACAGGGGGCTTCGACGAACATTCAGTACTTC.